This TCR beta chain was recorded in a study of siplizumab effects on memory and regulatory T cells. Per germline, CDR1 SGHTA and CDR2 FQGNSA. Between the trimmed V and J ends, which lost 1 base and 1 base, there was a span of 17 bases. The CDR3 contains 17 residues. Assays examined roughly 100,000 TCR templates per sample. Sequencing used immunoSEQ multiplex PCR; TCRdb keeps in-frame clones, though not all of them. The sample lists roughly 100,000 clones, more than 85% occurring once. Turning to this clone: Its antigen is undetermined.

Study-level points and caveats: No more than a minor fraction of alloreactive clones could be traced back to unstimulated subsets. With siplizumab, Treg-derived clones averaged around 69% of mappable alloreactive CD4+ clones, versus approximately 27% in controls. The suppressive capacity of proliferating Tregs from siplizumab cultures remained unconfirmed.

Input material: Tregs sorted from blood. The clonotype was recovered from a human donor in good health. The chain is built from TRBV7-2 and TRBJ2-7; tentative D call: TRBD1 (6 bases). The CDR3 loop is CASSLVPNFDRSYEQYF. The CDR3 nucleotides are TGTGCCAGCAGCTTAGTCCCGAACTTCGACAGGTCCTACGAGCAGTACTTC.